Each of the 26 T cell receptor beta chains below was sequenced from the same sample in a study of regulatory T cells in long-lasting Graves disease. As for time point: persistent/refractory GD, antithyroid drugs over 5 years with positive TRAb. Extracted RNA from PBMCs served as the source of the TCR library. According to the study, TCR beta libraries were built with iRepertoire HTBI primers and CDR3-region Arm-PCR. TCRdb re-analysed the multiplex PCR reads in MiXCR, keeping a single row per CDR3 protein. Of 400,000 to 500,000 distinct CDR3 sequences in the sample, under 25% were seen once. This specimen was peripheral blood mononuclear cells (PBMCs), taken when the disease was refractory, from a patient treated with antithyroid drugs. These receptors came from a female donor with Graves disease.

This clonotype was detected a few times. The CDR3 sequence is CAWTPGTNEKLFF. CDR3 bases: TGTGCCTGGACTCCTGGAACTAATGAAAAACTGTTTTTT. The chain employs TRBV30 and TRBJ1-4, with D hard to call. Per the germline V gene, CDR1 is GTSNPN and CDR2 is SVGIG (reference sequence). V gave up 4 bases and J gave up 1 base, with 7 bases separating them. This CDR3 comprises 13 residues.

Only a few counts were recorded for this clonotype. The chain recombines TRBV3-1 with TRBJ1-1; D unclear. The germline gives CDR1 LGHDT, CDR2 YNNKEL (reference sequence). The CDR3 length is 14 residues. V was shortened by 1 base and J by 1 base, with 7 bases between the two germline ends. The CDR3 sequence is CASSQGWGNTEAFF. The CDR3 bases are TGTGCCAGCAGCCAAGGATGGGGGAACACTGAAGCTTTCTTT.

V usage is TRBV12-3 or TRBV12-4 and J usage is TRBJ2-3, with D possibly being TRBD2 (5 bases). CDR3 length: 12 residues. Trimming removed 5 bases from V and 4 bases from J, with 7 bases in between. CDR3 amino acids: CASSQEADTQYF. The CDR3 region has the DNA TGTGCCAGCAGTCAGGAGGCAGATACGCAGTATTTT.

The chain combines TRBV20-1 with TRBJ1-1; the match to TRBD1 covers 10 bases. V lost 7 bases, J lost 4 bases, and 6 bases stayed unmatched. The CDR3 consists of 13 residues. CDR1 and CDR2 from the germline V gene are DFQATT and SNEGSKA (reference sequence). The CDR3 nucleotides read TGCAGTGGTGACAGGGGGCGAGGCACTGAAGCTTTCTTT. Translation: CSGDRGRGTEAFF.

This clonotype has at least ten counts. The genes are TRBV7-2 and TRBJ1-6; D gene uncertain. CDR1 and CDR2 (germline): SGHTA, FQGNSA. V was pared by 5 bases and J by 10 bases, with 21 bases between. CDR3 size: 16 residues. This CDR3 is CASSPTSPGGGSPLHF. CDR3 sequence (DNA): TGTGCCAGCAGCCCGACCTCTCCGGGAGGCGGGTCACCCCTCCACTTT.

This clonotype has ten or more counts. V gene TRBV6-2 or TRBV6-3 combines with J gene TRBJ2-5; 7 nucleotides line up with TRBD1. This CDR3 contains 14 residues. V dropped 4 bases and J dropped 3; count of bases not matched to a gene: 5. The germline CDR1 and CDR2 sequences are MNHEY and SVGEGT. Here the CDR3 DNA reads TGTGCCAGCAGTTGTCGAACAGGGGAAGAGACCCAGTACTTC. It is translated as CASSCRTGEETQYF.

This clonotype was recorded a few times. This chain links TRBV20-1 with TRBJ2-7; D is possibly TRBD1 (6 bases). The germline gives CDR1 DFQATT, CDR2 SNEGSKA (reference sequence). The CDR3 consists of 12 residues. Trimming pared 5 bases from V and 1 base from J, leaving 9 bases between. CDR3 amino acids: CSAFGTSYEQYF. Here the CDR3 DNA reads TGCAGTGCTTTCGGGACATCCTACGAGCAGTACTTC.

This clonotype was counted a few times. The gene calls are TRBV9 and TRBJ1-4; D is undetermined. V lost 3 bases and J 6 bases, leaving 3 bases between the germline ends. CDR3 length: 11 amino acids. The germline gives CDR1 SGDLS, CDR2 YYNGEE. CDR3 nucleotide sequence: TGTGCCAGCAGCGATGATGAAAAACTGTTTTTT. The encoded protein is CASSDDEKLFF.

This clonotype was detected only a few times. In DNA, the CDR3 is TGTGCCAGCGGGGGGGGCGCTAACACCGGGGAGCTGTTTTTT. Translation gives CASGGGANTGELFF. The chain uses TRBV7-2 and TRBJ2-2, with D possibly being TRBD2 (7 bases). CDR1 and CDR2 from the germline V gene are SGHTA and FQGNSA. CDR3 length: 14 residues. V gave up 8 bases and J gave up 2 bases, with 12 bases separating them.

V usage is TRBV29-1 and J usage is TRBJ2-2; either TRBD1 or TRBD2 may fit D (7 bases each). In germline, CDR1 is SQVTM, CDR2 ANQGSEA. CDR3 length: 14 residues. With 8 bases removed from V and 6 bases from J, the gap between germline ends came to 19 bases. The CDR3 DNA is TGCAGCTTGGGGGAGGGGGCGAGGGCCGGGGAGCTGTTTTTT. This encodes CSLGEGARAGELFF.

At least ten counts were recorded for this clonotype. This rearrangement joins TRBV7-9 to TRBJ1-6; unclear D gene. V was cut by 0 bases and J by 8 bases, with 5 bases left in between. Germline assignment: CDR1 SEHNR and CDR2 FQNEAQ (reference sequence). The CDR3 loop spans 13 amino acids. DNA for the CDR3: TGTGCCAGCAGCTTAGCCGGGGATTCACCCCTCCACTTT. Its translation is CASSLAGDSPLHF.

The chain is built from TRBV29-1 and TRBJ2-3, with TRBD2 matching over 7 bases. Germline V gene data show CDR1 as SQVTM and CDR2 as ANQGSEA. This CDR3 contains 15 residues. V shed 7 bases and J 8 bases; nucleotides not matched to a gene: 18. This CDR3 is CSAAGAERSQTTQYF. CDR3 in DNA: TGCAGCGCCGCGGGAGCGGAAAGGAGTCAGACTACGCAGTATTTT.

J is TRBJ1-1 and V is TRBV27; TRBD1 is a possible D gene (5 bases). The ends were cut back, 2 bases at V and 2 bases at J, with 15 bases in the middle. This CDR3 comprises 16 residues. Germline CDR1 reads MNHEY; CDR2 reads SMNVEV (reference sequence). CDR3 residues: CASSLQGFGKNTEAFF. The CDR3 DNA reads as TGTGCCAGCAGTTTACAGGGTTTCGGGAAAAACACTGAAGCTTTCTTT.

The genes are TRBV15 and TRBJ2-7; 7 bases line up with TRBD2. Germline V gene data show CDR1 as LNHNV and CDR2 as YYDKDF (reference sequence). The length of the CDR3 is 15 residues. V trimming: 4 bases; J trimming: 1 base; junction bases outside the gene matches: 7. This chain's CDR3 is CATSTWSGTSYEQYF. The DNA for the CDR3 is TGTGCCACCAGCACCTGGAGCGGGACTTCCTACGAGCAGTACTTC.

In regard to this clonotype: A much larger clone lies a single base off, so this may be a read error. The chain joins TRBV12-3 or TRBV12-4 to TRBJ2-7; no reliable D call. The CDR3 extends over 15 amino acids. Deletions cut 8 bases from V and 5 bases from J, with 22 bases between. The CDR3 nucleotides are TGTGCCAGCTCCCCTCGTGGCGGAGAAGGCCACGAGCAGTACTTC. Protein product: CASSPRGGEGHEQYF.

This clonotype was recorded many times. J is TRBJ2-5 and V is TRBV20-1, with D tentatively TRBD1 (6 bases). Germline assignment: CDR1 DFQATT and CDR2 SNEGSKA (reference sequence). The CDR3 is made up of 16 amino acids. Trimming took off 2 bases at V and 5 bases at J, with 21 bases between the two ends. Written as DNA, the CDR3 is TGCAGTGCTAGACCCGCAGCGGCAGGGGTCAGGGAGACCCAGTACTTC. Protein: CSARPAAAGVRETQYF.

This clonotype occurred many times. This chain uses TRBV12-3 or TRBV12-4 with TRBJ1-1; no clear D. CDR3 length: 15 amino acids. Trimming left V 5 bases short and J 4 bases short, with 17 bases between. In DNA form, the CDR3 reads TGTGCCAGCAGTCCCCCAGTGAGAACCGGCACTGAAGCTTTCTTT. Residues: CASSPPVRTGTEAFF.

Note on this clonotype: A much larger clone is a single base away; this may be a read error. The chain employs TRBV20-1 and TRBJ1-5; maybe TRBD1 (5 bases). V shed 1 base and J shed 6 bases, with 16 bases lying between them. This CDR3 comprises 15 residues. Germline CDR1 is DFQATT and CDR2 is SNEGSKA (reference sequence). In DNA, the CDR3 is TGCAGTGCTAGAGGGGGTCCGGGGCCGGCTCAGCCCCAGCATTTT. This gives the protein CSARGGPGPAQPQHF.

The rearrangement joins TRBV3-2 to TRBJ2-4; TRBD1 reflects the table's D call only, with no check against the DNA. TRBV3-2 is assigned pseudogene status. CDR3 length equals 17 residues. The CDR3: CASSQGLGGFAKNIQYF. The CDR3 DNA is TGTGCCAGCAGCCAAGGTTTAGGGGGCTTCGCCAAAAACATTCAGTACTTC.

There are many counts of this clonotype. This chain joins TRBV20-1 and TRBJ2-5, with 9 bases that match TRBD2. J was trimmed by 5 bases and V by 5 bases; bases with no gene match: 9. Looked up from germline, CDR1 is DFQATT and CDR2 is SNEGSKA (reference sequence). The CDR3 runs to 14 residues. The CDR3 DNA follows: TGCAGTGCTGAGAGCGGGGGGCCGGACGAGACCCAGTACTTC. This translates into CSAESGGPDETQYF.

The sample holds a few counts of this clonotype. The chain recombines TRBV13 with TRBJ1-2; 10 bases line up with TRBD1. V shed 4 bases, J shed 4 bases, and the junction held 9 bases outside the gene matches. Per the germline V gene, CDR1 is PRHDT and CDR2 is FYEKMQ (reference sequence). The CDR3 consists of 16 residues. In DNA, the CDR3 is TGTGCCAGCAGCTCCGGGACAGGGGTGATTGCCTATGGCTACACCTTC. Translating it yields CASSSGTGVIAYGYTF.

The sample holds a few counts of this clonotype. The chain employs TRBV7-2 and TRBJ1-4; a weak D match, TRBD1 (6 bases). Germline assignment: CDR1 SGHTA and CDR2 FQGNSA. The V gene lost 4 bases and the J gene lost 6 bases, with 12 bases spanning the gap. There are 14 residues in the CDR3. CDR3 in DNA: TGTGCCAGCAGCTCCAACCAGGGGTATGAAAAACTGTTTTTT. Amino acids: CASSSNQGYEKLFF.

This clonotype showed up many times. This chain links TRBV6-5 with TRBJ2-7; TRBD1 might be the D (5 bases). The CDR3 runs 16 residues. Trimming stripped 0 bases from V and 2 bases from J, with 14 bases between. CDR1 and CDR2 from the germline V gene are MNHEY and SVGAGI. DNA for the CDR3: TGTGCCAGCAGTTACTCGAAGCAGGGTTCTACCTACGAGCAGTACTTC. Translating gives CASSYSKQGSTYEQYF.

This clonotype was recorded a few times. The rearrangement uses TRBV11-3 and TRBJ2-2, with 8 bases that match TRBD1. The CDR3 sequence is 17 residues long. Germline values: CDR1 SGHNT, CDR2 YENEEA. The V gene end was trimmed by 5 bases and the J gene end by 4 bases; junction bases not matched to a gene: 12. The CDR3 spells CASSASFGQGSTGELFF. CDR3 nucleotide sequence: TGTGCCAGCAGCGCTTCATTCGGACAGGGTAGCACCGGGGAGCTGTTTTTT.

This clonotype was found many times. This chain joins TRBV6-5 and TRBJ2-2; a possible D gene is TRBD1 (6 bases). The CDR3 loop spans 14 amino acids. The V end lost 2 bases, the J end lost 8 bases, and 12 bases lay between the germline ends. Germline CDR1 is MNHEY and CDR2 is SVGAGI. The CDR3 bases are TGTGCCAGCAGTTACCGGCAGGGGTGGGGGGAGCTGTTTTTT. Residues: CASSYRQGWGELFF.

This clonotype was recorded at least ten times. CDR3 bases: TGTGCCAGCAGTTCGGGACGGGGGAGAGAGTATGGCTACACCTTC. Translation gives CASSSGRGREYGYTF. The genes are TRBV12-3 or TRBV12-4 and TRBJ1-2; a weak D match, TRBD1 (5 bases). The CDR3 contains 15 residues. V dropped 4 bases and J dropped 5 bases, with 17 bases sitting between them.